The 24 T cell receptor beta chains listed next were all sequenced from one sample in a study of tumor-infiltrating lymphocytes in primary liver carcinoma. RNA isolated from unsorted whole blood supplied the blood RNA, with germline DNA also extracted. With around 520 ng total RNA as template and a constant-region primer, TCR beta cDNA was made. Employing slightly modified ARM-PCR, three nested multiplex PCR rounds were run, and these gave rise to the TCR beta libraries. In the first two PCR rounds, TRBV1-TRBV30 forward primers were paired with a C-beta reverse primer, and each round lasted roughly 10 cycles. MiXCR, applied by TCRdb to the multiplex PCR reads, yields one record per CDR3 protein. This sample has about 310,000 distinct CDR3 sequences, with approximately 58% found just once. The sequencing sample was made of peripheral blood. The source of these receptors is a woman between 25 and 40 years old with primary liver carcinoma and hepatitis B virus infection.

A word on this clonotype: No conserved phenylalanine or tryptophan ends this CDR3, so it is likely a read error. This chain joins TRBV12-3 or TRBV12-4 and TRBJ2-1, with TRBD2 identical over 9 bases. This CDR3 spans 16 amino acids. The ends lost 3 bases at V and 7 bases at J; junction bases unmatched: 10. CDR3 DNA sequence: TGTGCCAGCAGTTTCTCGACTGGCGGGAGGGGAAATGAGCAGTTCTTA. This translates into CASSFSTGGRGNEQFL.

About this clonotype itself: At one of its ends the junction is not consistent with the germline gene, which may arise from a read error. The chain couples TRBV6-1 to TRBJ1-5; D ambiguous. The CDR3 sequence is 15 residues long. Per germline, CDR1 MNHNS and CDR2 SASEGT. CDR3 DNA sequence: TGTGCCAGCAGTGGTGGCTTCGATAGCAGTCAGCCCCAGCATTTT. Its protein product is CASSGGFDSSQPQHF.

This clonotype was seen at least ten times. V usage is TRBV11-2 and J usage is TRBJ1-1; no firm D call. Germline lookup yields CDR1 SGHAT and CDR2 FQNNGV. CDR3 size: 15 residues. V lost 2 bases to trimming and J lost 1 base, with 11 bases between them. The CDR3: CASSLFPEENTEAFF. The CDR3 bases are TGTGCCAGCAGCTTATTCCCCGAGGAGAACACTGAAGCTTTCTTT.

A remark on this clonotype: The final CDR3 position lacks the conserved phenylalanine or tryptophan, pointing to a likely read error. The rearrangement joins TRBV7-3 to TRBJ2-7; TRBD2 is a possible D gene (6 bases). CDR1 is SGHTA, CDR2 FQGTGA, per germline. This CDR3 spans 15 amino acids. CDR3 amino acids: CASSLDRGGIYKQYL. Written as DNA, the CDR3 is TGTGCCAGCAGCCTCGATAGGGGAGGTATCTACAAGCAGTACTTA.

With respect to this clonotype: The junction departs from germline at one end; a sequencing error may be responsible. In nucleotides, the CDR3 is TGTGCCAGCAGCTTTAGCGGGAGGGTATACAATGAGCGGTTCTTC. It codes for CASSFSGRVYNERFF. This rearrangement joins TRBV11-2 to TRBJ2-1, with TRBD2 matching 11 bases. CDR1 and CDR2 from the germline V gene are SGHAT and FQNNGV. The CDR3 extends over 15 amino acids.

This clonotype has just one count. This likely comes from a read error, as the CDR3 has no conserved phenylalanine or tryptophan at its end. The chain uses TRBV12-3 or TRBV12-4 and TRBJ1-5; D remains unclear. The CDR3 loop spans 14 amino acids. V was pared by 5 bases and J by 3 bases, with 11 bases between. The CDR3: CASSVDGHNQPQHL. The CDR3 DNA sequence: TGTGCCAGCAGTGTTGACGGGCACAATCAGCCCCAGCATCTT.

The chain links TRBV12-3 or TRBV12-4 to TRBJ2-1; the D is unclear. This CDR3 contains 14 residues. With 10 bases removed from V and 0 bases from J, the gap between germline ends came to 13 bases. The CDR3 sequence is CAIAGVSSYNEQFF. The CDR3 DNA sequence: TGTGCCATCGCCGGAGTCAGCTCCTACAATGAGCAGTTCTTC.

This clonotype was counted between two and nine times. V and J are TRBV5-1 and TRBJ1-6; 9 bases fit TRBD1. The length of the CDR3 is 18 residues. Germline values: CDR1 SGHRS, CDR2 YFSETQ. J was trimmed by 7 bases and V by 4 bases; bases with no gene match: 15. CDR3 in DNA: TGCGCCAGCAGCCGAAAGGCCGGGACAGGGATGGAGAATTCACCCCTCCACTTT. It yields the protein CASSRKAGTGMENSPLHF.

This clonotype came up once. The rearrangement uses TRBV7-9 and TRBJ1-3; TRBD1 might be the D (6 bases). Germline values: CDR1 SEHNR, CDR2 FQNEAQ (reference sequence). The CDR3 is 16 residues long. Trimming left V 3 bases short and J 4 bases short, with 16 bases between. Here the CDR3 DNA reads TGTGCCAGCAGCTTTCAACAGGGTCTCGCCGGAAACACCATATATTTT. It specifies CASSFQQGLAGNTIYF.

This chain links TRBV24-1 with TRBJ2-2; TRBD2 might be the D (6 bases). This CDR3 spans 16 amino acids. Germline CDR1 and CDR2: KGHDR and SFDVKD. Trimming shortened V by 1 base and J by 5 bases, and 13 bases separated the two germline ends. This CDR3 is CATSDFRGGGTGELFF. CDR3 bases: TGTGCCACCAGTGATTTTCGAGGTGGGGGGACCGGGGAGCTGTTTTTT.

As for this clonotype: This CDR3 is missing its conserved last phenylalanine or tryptophan, likely due to a read error. This chain links TRBV11-1 with TRBJ2-7; TRBD2 is a possible D gene (7 bases). Germline V gene sequence: CDR1 SGHAT, CDR2 FQDESV (reference sequence). The CDR3 is made up of 13 amino acids. The V end was cut by 10 bases, the J end by 6 bases, with 19 bases between. CDR3 DNA: TGTGCCACCAGGGCGGGGGCTCAGGGCGAGCAGTACCTC. It translates to CATRAGAQGEQYL.

This clonotype was seen ten or more times. The chain couples TRBV6-1 to TRBJ1-6, with D perhaps matching TRBD1 (5 bases). Germline loops: CDR1 MNHNS, CDR2 SASEGT. With 8 bases removed from V and 6 bases from J, the gap between germline ends came to 20 bases. The CDR3 contains 16 residues. CDR3 in amino acids: CASFSRRQGLNSPLHF. The CDR3 bases are TGTGCCAGCTTTAGTCGTCGGCAGGGTCTTAATTCACCCCTCCACTTT.

In this sample, this clonotype turned up many times. The V gene is TRBV7-8, the J gene TRBJ2-1; possible D gene TRBD2, 6 bases. The V end lost 1 base, the J end lost 3 bases, and 16 bases lay between the germline ends. Germline V gene data show CDR1 as SGHVS and CDR2 as FQNEAQ. This CDR3 has 17 residues. The CDR3 bases are TGTGCCAGCAGCTTAGTTCTGGACTACCGGTACTACAATGAGCAGTTCTTC. It is translated as CASSLVLDYRYYNEQFF.

Concerning this clonotype: No conserved phenylalanine or tryptophan is present at the end of the CDR3, so a read error is the likely explanation. The chain carries TRBV12-3 or TRBV12-4 and TRBJ2-3, with 11 bases lining up with TRBD2. This CDR3 is 15 amino acids long. J lost 6 bases, V lost 6 bases, and 8 bases had no gene match. As DNA, the CDR3 is TGTGCCAGCAGCACCCTAGCGGGAGGCGGGGATACGCAGTATTTG. Protein sequence: CASSTLAGGGDTQYL.

This clonotype was counted a few times. V and J are TRBV6-6 and TRBJ2-7; TRBD1 aligns across 8 bases. From germline, CDR1 is MNHNY and CDR2 SVGAGI (reference sequence). V shed 7 bases and J 4 bases; nucleotides not matched to a gene: 9. The CDR3 loop spans 14 amino acids. CDR3 sequence reads: CASTHGQGKYEQYF. Written as DNA, the CDR3 is TGTGCCAGCACCCACGGACAGGGAAAGTACGAGCAGTACTTC.

This clonotype turned up a few times. A much larger clone lies one base from this, so it may be a read error. This chain uses TRBV11-2 with TRBJ2-1; possibly TRBD1 or TRBD2 for D (6 bases each). The V gene's germline CDR1 is SGHAT and CDR2 FQNNGV. The CDR3 is made up of 11 amino acids. V shed 5 bases and J shed 15 bases, with 14 bases lying between them. The CDR3 protein is CASSGGGRRFF. DNA of the CDR3: TGTGCCAGCAGCGGAGGGGGGAGGCGGTTCTTC.

As regards this clonotype: The junction and the germline gene differ at one end; a read error may be behind it. The V gene is TRBV6-2 or TRBV6-3, the J gene TRBJ1-5; perhaps TRBD1 as D (5 bases). CDR3 length equals 15 residues. The V gene's germline CDR1 is MNHEY and CDR2 SVGEGT. The CDR3 spells CASSYVEGANQPQHF. The CDR3 DNA reads TGTGCCAGTAGTTACGTGGAAGGGGCGAACCAGCCCCAGCATTTT.

V is TRBV1 and J is TRBJ2-6; the table's D call of TRBD1 was not tested on the DNA. TRBV1 constitutes a pseudogene. The CDR3 runs 23 residues. The CDR3 reads CTSSHSKRTDPTYSNPGANVLTF. In nucleotides, the CDR3 is TGCACCAGCAGCCACTCAAAAAGGACAGACCCCACTTATTCGAATCCTGGGGCCAACGTCCTGACTTTC.

Of note for this clonotype: Here the CDR3 omits its conserved ending phenylalanine or tryptophan, so a read error is the likely source. The V gene is TRBV12-3 or TRBV12-4, the J gene TRBJ2-2; tentatively, D is TRBD1 or TRBD2 (5 bases each). This CDR3 region has 14 residues. The CDR3 nucleotides read TGTACCAGCAGTTTGGGAGAGGGACCCGGGGAGCTGTTTTTA. Its translation: CTSSLGEGPGELFL.

The sample holds one count of this clonotype. A read error is likely, as this CDR3 ends without the conserved phenylalanine or tryptophan. The rearrangement joins TRBV4-1 to TRBJ1-2; D ambiguous. The germline V gene has CDR1 MGHRA and CDR2 YSYEKL. The CDR3 totals 12 residues. The CDR3 sequence: CVSSQMDYGYTV. The CDR3 DNA follows: TGCGTCAGCAGCCAAATGGACTATGGCTACACCGTC.

With regard to this clonotype: The CDR3 does not close with the conserved phenylalanine or tryptophan, likely indicating a read error. This chain joins TRBV5-4 and TRBJ2-2; TRBD2 aligns across 9 bases. Germline-derived CDR1 and CDR2 are SGHNT and YYREEE (reference sequence). CDR3 length: 17 residues. V trimming: 4 bases; J trimming: 6 bases; junction bases outside the gene matches: 13. The CDR3 DNA sequence: TGTGCCAGCAGCCGTTCCCTTAGCGGGAGTTCTGCCGGGGAGCTGTTTTAT. As protein: CASSRSLSGSSAGELFY.

This clonotype occurred a few times. The chain carries TRBV12-3 or TRBV12-4 and TRBJ2-2, with D hard to call. This CDR3 has 11 amino acids. V shed 10 bases and J shed 4 bases, with 7 bases lying between them. CDR3 protein: CAIQLTGELFF. The DNA for the CDR3 is TGTGCCATCCAACTCACCGGGGAGCTGTTTTTT.

About this clonotype: Its ends do not fully match the called genes, so a read error is possible. The chain joins TRBV4-2 to TRBJ2-7, with no clear D. The CDR3 sequence is 15 residues long. CDR1 and CDR2 from the germline V gene are LGHNA and YNFKEQ. This chain's CDR3 is CASSQGLGFSYKQYF. The DNA for the CDR3 is TGTGCCAGCAGCCAAGGTCTGGGGTTCTCCTACAAGCAATACTTC.

This clonotype was observed a single time. This could be a read error, since a much larger clone is one nucleotide away. The chain joins TRBV5-4 to TRBJ2-3; 10 bases line up with TRBD1. Germline assignment: CDR1 SGHNT and CDR2 YYREEE (reference sequence). After removal of 1 base from V and 3 bases from J, the junction contained 2 bases not matched to a gene. The CDR3 length is 15 residues. The CDR3 sequence: CASSLTGQGTDTQYF. DNA for the CDR3: TGTGCCAGCAGCTTGACGGGACAGGGGACAGATACGCAGTATTTT.